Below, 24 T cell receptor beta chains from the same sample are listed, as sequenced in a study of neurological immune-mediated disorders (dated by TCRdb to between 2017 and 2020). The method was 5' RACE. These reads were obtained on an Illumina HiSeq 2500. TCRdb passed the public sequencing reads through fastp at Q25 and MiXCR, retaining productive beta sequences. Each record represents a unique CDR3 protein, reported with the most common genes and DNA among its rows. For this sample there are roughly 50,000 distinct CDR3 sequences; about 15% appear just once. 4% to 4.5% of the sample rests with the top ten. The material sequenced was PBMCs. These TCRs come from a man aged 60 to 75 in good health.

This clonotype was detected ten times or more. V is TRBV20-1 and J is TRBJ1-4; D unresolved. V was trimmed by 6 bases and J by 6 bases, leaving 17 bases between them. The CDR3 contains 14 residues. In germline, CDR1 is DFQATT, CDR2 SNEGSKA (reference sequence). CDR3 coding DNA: TGCAGTGCCCCACAAGGCAGTCACGATGAAAAACTGTTTTTT. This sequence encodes CSAPQGSHDEKLFF.

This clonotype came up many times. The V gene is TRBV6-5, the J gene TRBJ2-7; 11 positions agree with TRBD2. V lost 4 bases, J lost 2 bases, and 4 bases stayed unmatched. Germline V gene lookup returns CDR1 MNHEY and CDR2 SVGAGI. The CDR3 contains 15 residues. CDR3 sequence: CASSSPTSGTYEQYF. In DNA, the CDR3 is TGTGCCAGCAGTTCCCCGACTAGCGGGACCTACGAGCAGTACTTC.

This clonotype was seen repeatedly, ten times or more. Written as DNA, the CDR3 is TGCAGTGCTAGAGTTTGGCAGGGGAGTAAAATCAATGAGCAGTTCTTC. It encodes CSARVWQGSKINEQFF. The chain carries TRBV20-1 and TRBJ2-1, with D possibly TRBD1 on 6 matching bases. This CDR3 has 16 residues. Germline V lookup: CDR1 DFQATT, CDR2 SNEGSKA (reference sequence). With 1 base removed from V and 6 bases from J, the gap between germline ends came to 19 bases.

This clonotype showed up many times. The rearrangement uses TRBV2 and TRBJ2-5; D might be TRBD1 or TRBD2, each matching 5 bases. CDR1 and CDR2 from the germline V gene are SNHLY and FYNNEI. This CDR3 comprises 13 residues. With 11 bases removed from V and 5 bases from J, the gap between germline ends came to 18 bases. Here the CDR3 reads CAGRPGPAETQYF. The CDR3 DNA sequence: TGTGCCGGCCGCCCGGGGCCGGCGGAGACCCAGTACTTC. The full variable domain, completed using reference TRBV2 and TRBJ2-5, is EPEVTQTPSHQVTQMGQEVILRCVPISNHLYFYWYRQILGQKVEFLVSFYNNEISEKSEIFDDQFSVERPDGSNFTLKIRSTKLEDSAMYFCAGRPGPAETQYFGPGTRLLVL.

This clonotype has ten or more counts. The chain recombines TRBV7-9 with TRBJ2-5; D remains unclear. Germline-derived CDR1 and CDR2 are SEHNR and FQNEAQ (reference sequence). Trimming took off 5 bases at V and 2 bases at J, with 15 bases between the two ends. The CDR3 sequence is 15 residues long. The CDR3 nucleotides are TGTGCCAGCAGCCCACGGATCGGGCCACAAGAGACCCAGTACTTC. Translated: CASSPRIGPQETQYF.

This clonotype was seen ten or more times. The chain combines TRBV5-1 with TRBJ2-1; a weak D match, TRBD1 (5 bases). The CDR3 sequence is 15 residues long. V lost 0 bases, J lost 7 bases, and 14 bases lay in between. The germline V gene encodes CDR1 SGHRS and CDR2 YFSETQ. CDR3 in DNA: TGCGCCAGCAGCTTGGCCGTCAGGGTGGGGAATGAGCAGTTCTTC. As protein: CASSLAVRVGNEQFF.

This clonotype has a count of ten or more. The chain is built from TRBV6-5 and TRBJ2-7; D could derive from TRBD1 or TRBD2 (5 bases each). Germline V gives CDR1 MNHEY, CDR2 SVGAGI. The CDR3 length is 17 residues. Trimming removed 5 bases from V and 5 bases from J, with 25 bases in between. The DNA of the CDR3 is TGTGCCAGCAGTGTCCGGGACCCTTTTTACTATTTGGACGAGCAGTACTTC. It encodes CASSVRDPFYYLDEQYF.

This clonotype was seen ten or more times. Written as DNA, the CDR3 is TGCGCCAGCAGCTCGGGACTAGCGGGAAGGTCCCAGTACTTC. Its translation is CASSSGLAGRSQYF. The chain is built from TRBV5-1 and TRBJ2-5; TRBD2 matches at 13 bases. The germline V gene has CDR1 SGHRS and CDR2 YFSETQ. V shed 3 bases, J shed 9 bases, and the junction held 5 bases outside the gene matches. The CDR3 covers 14 residues.

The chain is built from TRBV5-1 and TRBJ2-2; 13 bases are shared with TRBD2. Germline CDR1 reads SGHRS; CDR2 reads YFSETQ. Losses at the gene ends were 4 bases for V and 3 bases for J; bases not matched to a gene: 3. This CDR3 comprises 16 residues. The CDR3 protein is CASSVGLAGDTGELFF. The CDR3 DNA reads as TGCGCCAGCAGCGTCGGACTAGCGGGAGACACCGGGGAGCTGTTTTTT.

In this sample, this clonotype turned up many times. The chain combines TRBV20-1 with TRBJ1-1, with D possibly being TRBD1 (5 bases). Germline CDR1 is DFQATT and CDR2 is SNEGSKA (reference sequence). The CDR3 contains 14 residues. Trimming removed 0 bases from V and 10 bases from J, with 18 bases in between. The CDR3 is CSARDPSLGRGAFF. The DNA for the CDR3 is TGCAGTGCTAGAGATCCATCTTTGGGGCGCGGAGCTTTCTTT.

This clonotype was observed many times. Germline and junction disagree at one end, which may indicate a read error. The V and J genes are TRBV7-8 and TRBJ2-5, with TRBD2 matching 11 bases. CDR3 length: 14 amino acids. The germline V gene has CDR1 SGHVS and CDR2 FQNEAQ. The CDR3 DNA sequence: TGTGCCAGCAGCTTGGGACTAGCGGAAGAGACCCTGTACTTC. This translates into CASSLGLAEETLYF.

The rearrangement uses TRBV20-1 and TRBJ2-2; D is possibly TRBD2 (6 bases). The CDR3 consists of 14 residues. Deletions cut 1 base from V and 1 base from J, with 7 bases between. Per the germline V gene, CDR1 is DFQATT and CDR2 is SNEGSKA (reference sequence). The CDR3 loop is CSARGRGNTGELFF. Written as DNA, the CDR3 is TGCAGTGCTAGAGGGAGGGGGAACACCGGGGAGCTGTTTTTT.

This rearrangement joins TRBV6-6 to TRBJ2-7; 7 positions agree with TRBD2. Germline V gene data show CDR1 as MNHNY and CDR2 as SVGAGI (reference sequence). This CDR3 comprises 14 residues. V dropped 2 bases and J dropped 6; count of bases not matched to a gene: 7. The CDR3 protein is CASSYGREGIEQYF. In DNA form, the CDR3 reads TGTGCCAGCAGTTACGGGAGGGAGGGAATCGAGCAGTACTTC.

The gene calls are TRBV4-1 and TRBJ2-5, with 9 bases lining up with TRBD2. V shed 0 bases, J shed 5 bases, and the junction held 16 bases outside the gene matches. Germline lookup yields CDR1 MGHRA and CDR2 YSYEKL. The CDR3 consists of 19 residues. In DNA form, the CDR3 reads TGCGCCAGCAGCCAAGATCGGGGGGCATCTCTAGCGGGAATGGAGACCCAGTACTTC. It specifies CASSQDRGASLAGMETQYF.

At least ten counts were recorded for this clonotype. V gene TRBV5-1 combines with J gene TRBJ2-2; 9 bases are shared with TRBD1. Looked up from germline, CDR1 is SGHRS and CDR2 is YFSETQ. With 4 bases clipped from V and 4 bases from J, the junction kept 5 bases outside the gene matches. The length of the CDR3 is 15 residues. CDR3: CASSTGQGGTGELFF. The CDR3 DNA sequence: TGCGCCAGCAGCACGGGACAGGGTGGCACCGGGGAGCTGTTTTTT. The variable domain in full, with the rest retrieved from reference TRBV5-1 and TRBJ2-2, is KAGVTQTPRYLIKTRGQQVTLSCSPISGHRSVSWYQQTPGQGLQFLFEYFSETQRNKGNFPGRFSGRQFSNSRSEMNVSTLELGDSALYLCASSTGQGGTGELFFGEGSRLTVL.

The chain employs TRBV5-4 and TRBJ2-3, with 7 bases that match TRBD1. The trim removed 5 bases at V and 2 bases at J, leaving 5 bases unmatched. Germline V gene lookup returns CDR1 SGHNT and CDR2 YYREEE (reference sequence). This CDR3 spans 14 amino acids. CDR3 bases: TGTGCCAGCAGTCCTCAGGGGGACACAGATACGCAGTATTTT. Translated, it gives CASSPQGDTDTQYF.

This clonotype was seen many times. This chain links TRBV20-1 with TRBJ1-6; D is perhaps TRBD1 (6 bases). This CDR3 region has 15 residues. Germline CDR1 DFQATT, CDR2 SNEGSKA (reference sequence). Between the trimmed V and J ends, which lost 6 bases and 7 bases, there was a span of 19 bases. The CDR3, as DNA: TGCAGTGCAATGGGGGCACGGGGACCAAATTCACCCCTCCACTTT. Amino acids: CSAMGARGPNSPLHF.

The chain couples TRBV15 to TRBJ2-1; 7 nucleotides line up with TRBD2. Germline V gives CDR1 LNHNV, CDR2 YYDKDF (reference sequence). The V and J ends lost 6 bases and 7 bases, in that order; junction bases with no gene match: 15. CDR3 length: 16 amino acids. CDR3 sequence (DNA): TGTGCCACCAGGGACTTTGGTACGGGACTATTAAATGAGCAGTTCTTC. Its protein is CATRDFGTGLLNEQFF.

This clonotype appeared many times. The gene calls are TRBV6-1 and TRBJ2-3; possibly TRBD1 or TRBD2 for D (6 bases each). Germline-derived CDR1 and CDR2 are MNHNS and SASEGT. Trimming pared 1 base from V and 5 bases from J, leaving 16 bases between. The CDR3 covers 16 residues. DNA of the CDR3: TGTGCCAGCAGTGAAGGCCGAGGGGGGCGCGGAGATACGCAGTATTTT. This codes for CASSEGRGGRGDTQYF.

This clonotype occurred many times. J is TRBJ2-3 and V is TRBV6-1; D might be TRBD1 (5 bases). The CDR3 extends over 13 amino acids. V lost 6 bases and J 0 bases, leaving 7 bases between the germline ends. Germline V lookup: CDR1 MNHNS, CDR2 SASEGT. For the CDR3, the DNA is TGTGCCAGCAGGACAGATAGCACAGATACGCAGTATTTT. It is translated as CASRTDSTDTQYF.

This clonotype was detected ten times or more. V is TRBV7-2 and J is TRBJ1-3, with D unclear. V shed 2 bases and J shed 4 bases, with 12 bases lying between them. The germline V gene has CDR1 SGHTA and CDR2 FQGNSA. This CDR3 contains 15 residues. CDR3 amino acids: CASSLLGIEGNTIYF. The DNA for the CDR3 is TGTGCCAGCAGCTTATTAGGGATTGAAGGAAACACCATATATTTT.

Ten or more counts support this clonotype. CDR3: CASRSTGTANTEAFF. CDR3 sequence (DNA): TGCGCCAGCAGATCGACCGGGACGGCAAACACTGAAGCTTTCTTT. The gene calls are TRBV5-1 and TRBJ1-1; TRBD1 is a possible D gene (5 bases). CDR1 is SGHRS, CDR2 YFSETQ, per germline. V was cut by 5 bases and J by 2 bases, with 16 bases left in between. The CDR3 runs 15 residues.

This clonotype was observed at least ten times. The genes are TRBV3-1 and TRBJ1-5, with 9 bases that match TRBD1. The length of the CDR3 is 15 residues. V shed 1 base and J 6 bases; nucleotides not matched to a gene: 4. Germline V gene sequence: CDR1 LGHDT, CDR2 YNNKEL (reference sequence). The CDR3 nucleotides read TGTGCCAGCAGCCAAGGACAGGGGGTCGGTCAGCCCCAGCATTTT. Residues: CASSQGQGVGQPQHF.

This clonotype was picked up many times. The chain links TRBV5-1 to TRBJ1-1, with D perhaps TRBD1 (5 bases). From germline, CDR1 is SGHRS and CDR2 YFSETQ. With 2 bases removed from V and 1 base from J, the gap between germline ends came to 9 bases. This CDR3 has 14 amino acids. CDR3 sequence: CASSFGQQNTEAFF. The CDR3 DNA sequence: TGCGCCAGCAGCTTTGGACAACAGAACACTGAAGCTTTCTTT.